A single sample gave rise to the 6 T cell receptor beta chains below, sequenced in a study of neoadjuvant anti-PD-1 for oral cavity cancer. Time point described: after neoadjuvant nivolumab, at surgical resection. Sequencing used immunoSEQ multiplex PCR; TCRdb keeps in-frame clones, though not all of them. In the table there are tens of thousands of clones, around 38% of which are singletons. Source: tumor tissue, taken after nivolumab (anti-PD-1) treatment. Every receptor here comes from a person aged 40 to 85 with oral cavity squamous cell carcinoma.

This clone has more than one count but fewer than ten. V gene TRBV30 combines with J gene TRBJ2-4; D remains unclear. Germline lookup yields CDR1 GTSNPN and CDR2 SVGIG (reference sequence). Trimming took 1 base from V and 6 from J, leaving 10 bases between them. The CDR3 is 13 residues long. The CDR3 coding sequence is TGTGCCTGGAGTGATGGCCTCCCAAACATTCAGTACTTC. Its protein is CAWSDGLPNIQYF.

This clone is medium-sized within its sample. V usage is TRBV6-1 and J usage is TRBJ2-7; D is unclear. V lost 2 bases, J lost 12 bases, and 14 bases lay in between. The CDR3 is 12 residues long. CDR1 and CDR2 (germline): MNHNS, SASEGT. The CDR3 protein is CASSEHSGKSYF. The CDR3, as DNA: TGTGCCAGCAGTGAACATAGTGGGAAGTCGTACTTC.

The rearrangement uses TRBV27 and TRBJ1-2; D gene unclear. V was pared by 5 bases and J by 0 bases, with 13 bases between. Germline V CDR1 and CDR2: MNHEY, SMNVEV (reference sequence). The CDR3 covers 15 residues. The CDR3 DNA reads TGTGCCAGCAGTAAAATCCAAGGAGCTAACTATGGCTACACCTTC. Encoded protein: CASSKIQGANYGYTF.

V gene TRBV11-2 combines with J gene TRBJ2-7; the match to TRBD1 covers 9 bases. After removal of 5 bases from V and 5 bases from J, the junction contained 10 bases not matched to a gene. This CDR3 is built from 15 residues. The V gene's germline CDR1 is SGHAT and CDR2 FQNNGV. Here the CDR3 DNA reads TGTGCCAGCAGCGCTCACAGGGGGCATCGAAACGAGCAGTACTTC. Protein product: CASSAHRGHRNEQYF.

The chain uses TRBV7-9 and TRBJ2-7; no clear D. The CDR3 spans 15 residues. V dropped 0 bases and J dropped 2 bases, with 11 bases sitting between them. CDR1 SEHNR and CDR2 FQNEAQ come from the germline V gene (reference sequence). The CDR3 DNA reads as TGTGCCAGCAGCTTAGCGCGTCACAGTACCTACGAGCAGTACTTC. Residues: CASSLARHSTYEQYF. The entire variable domain, with the rest obtained from reference TRBV7-9 and TRBJ2-7, is as follows: DTGVSQNPRHKITKRGQNVTFRCDPISEHNRLYWYRQTLGQGPEFLTYFQNEAQLEKSRLLSDRFSAERPKGSFSTLEIQRTEQGDSAMYLCASSLARHSTYEQYFGPGTRLTVT.

This clone was found many times. The rearrangement links TRBV16 to TRBJ1-1; D perhaps matches TRBD1 (5 bases). CDR1 is KGHSY and CDR2 is FQNENV in the germline V gene. The V gene lost 4 bases and the J gene lost 7 bases, with 10 bases spanning the gap. The CDR3 runs 12 residues. CDR3 residues: CASSRGDGEAFF. The CDR3 DNA reads TGTGCCAGCAGCCGTGGGGACGGTGAAGCTTTCTTT.